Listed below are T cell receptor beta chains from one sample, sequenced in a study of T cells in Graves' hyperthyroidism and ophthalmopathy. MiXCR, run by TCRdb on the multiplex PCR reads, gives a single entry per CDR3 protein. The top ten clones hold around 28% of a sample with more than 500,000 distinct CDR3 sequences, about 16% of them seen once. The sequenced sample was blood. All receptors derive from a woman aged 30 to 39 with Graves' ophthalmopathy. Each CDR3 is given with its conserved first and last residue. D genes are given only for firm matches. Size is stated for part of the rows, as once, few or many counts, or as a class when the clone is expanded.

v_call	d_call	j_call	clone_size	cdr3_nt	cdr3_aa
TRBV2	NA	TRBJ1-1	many	TGTGCCAGCAGTGAAGCGATCCTTCTCATGAACACTGAAGCTTTCTTT	CASSEAILLMNTEAFF
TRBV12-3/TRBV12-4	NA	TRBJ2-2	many	TGTGCCTCTTTCGGGCGAACCTCGAACACCGGGGAGCTGTTTTTT	CASFGRTSNTGELFF
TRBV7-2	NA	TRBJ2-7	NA	TGTGCCAGCAGCTCGTCCGCTGCAACCGGCGAGCAGTACTTC	CASSSSAATGEQYF
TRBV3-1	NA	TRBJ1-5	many	TGTGCCAGCAGCCAAGGACAGGCTAGCAATCAGCCCCAGCATTTT	CASSQGQASNQPQHF
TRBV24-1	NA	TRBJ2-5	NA	TGTGCCACCAGTGATTTTGGGCAAGAGACCCAGTACTTC	CATSDFGQETQYF
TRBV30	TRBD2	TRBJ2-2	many	TGTGCCTGGAGCGTAGCGGGAGGGGAGGCCGGGGAGCTGTTTTTT	CAWSVAGGEAGELFF
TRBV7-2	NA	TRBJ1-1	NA	TGTGCCAGCAGCTTCCTCGCGCTTATGAACACTGAAGCTTTCTTT	CASSFLALMNTEAFF
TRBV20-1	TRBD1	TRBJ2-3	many	TGCAGTGCTAGTGAACTCTACAGGGGGAGTCCAGATACGCAGTATTTT	CSASELYRGSPDTQYF
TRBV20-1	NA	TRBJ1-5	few	TGCAGTGCTAGAGAGGGGGGGCCACGCAATCAGCCCCAGCATTTT	CSAREGGPRNQPQHF
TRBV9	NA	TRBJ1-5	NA	TGTGCCAGCAGCACAACGGGGGACCAGCCCCAGCATTTT	CASSTTGDQPQHF
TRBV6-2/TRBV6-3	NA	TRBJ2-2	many	TGTGCCAGCAGTTACGGGCAGACAAACACCGGGGAGCTGTTTTTT	CASSYGQTNTGELFF
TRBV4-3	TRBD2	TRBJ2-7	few	TGCGCCAGCAGCCAAGAGGCACTGGCGGGAGGGCCGCTGGAGCAGTACTTC	CASSQEALAGGPLEQYF
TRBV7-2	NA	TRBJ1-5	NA	TGTGCCAGCAGCCCAAGGGGGGGCCATCAGCCCCAGCATTTT	CASSPRGGHQPQHF
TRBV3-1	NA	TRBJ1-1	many	TGTGCCAGCAGCCCCCGTCCGAACACTGAAGCTTTCTTT	CASSPRPNTEAFF
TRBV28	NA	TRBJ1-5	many	TGTGCCAGCAGGAGTGGCAATCAGCCCCAGCATTTT	CASRSGNQPQHF
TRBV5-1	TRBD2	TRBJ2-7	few	TGCGCCAGCAGCTTGTTATTCGGGAGGGCGGGTTACGAGCAGTACTTC	CASSLLFGRAGYEQYF
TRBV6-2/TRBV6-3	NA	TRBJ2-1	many	TGTGCCAGCAGCTTTCCTCGCGCTGGGGGCTATGAGCAGTTCTTC	CASSFPRAGGYEQFF
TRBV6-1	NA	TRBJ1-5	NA	TGTGCCAGCGATCTAGGGGCTCAGCCCCAGCATTTT	CASDLGAQPQHF
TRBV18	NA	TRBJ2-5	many	TGTGCCAGCTCACCTATCGAAGGGGCTCCAGAGACCCAGTACTTC	CASSPIEGAPETQYF
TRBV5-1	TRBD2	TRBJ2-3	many	TGCGCCAGCAGCTTGCCTAGCGGGGATACGCAGTATTTT	CASSLPSGDTQYF
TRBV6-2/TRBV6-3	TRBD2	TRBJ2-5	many	TGTGCCAGCAGCCTCGCGGGAGGGATCGAGACCCAGTACTTC	CASSLAGGIETQYF
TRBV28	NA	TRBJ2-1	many	TGTGCCAGCAGTCCAGGTAGCCTCGGAGGGGGTGAGCAGTTCTTC	CASSPGSLGGGEQFF
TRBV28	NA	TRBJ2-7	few	TGTGCCAGCAGTAAACAGGGAAAAGCCTACGAGCAGTACTTC	CASSKQGKAYEQYF
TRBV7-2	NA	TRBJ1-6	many	TGTGCCAGCAGCTTAGGTCGGCAGGGCTCCTATAATTCACCCCTCCACTTT	CASSLGRQGSYNSPLHF
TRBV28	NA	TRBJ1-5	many	TGTGCCAGCAGCCCCATCAGGAGCAATCAGCCCCAGCATTTT	CASSPIRSNQPQHF
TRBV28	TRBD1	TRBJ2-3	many	TGTGCCAGCAAGTTCGGGACAGGCCCCTCAGATACGCAGTATTTT	CASKFGTGPSDTQYF
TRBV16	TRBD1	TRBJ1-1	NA	TGTGCCAGCAGCCTGCTAGACAGGGCCAAGAACACTGAAGCTTTCTTT	CASSLLDRAKNTEAFF
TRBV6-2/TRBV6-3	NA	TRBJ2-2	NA	TGTGCCAGCAGTTACGTTCGGGGTACGAACACCGGGGAGCTGTTTTTT	CASSYVRGTNTGELFF
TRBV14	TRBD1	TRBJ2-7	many	TGTGCCAGCAGCCGATCGGACAGGGTAGACTACGAGCAGTACTTC	CASSRSDRVDYEQYF
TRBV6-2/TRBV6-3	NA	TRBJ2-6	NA	TGTGCCAGCAGTTACTCTCCAGGGGGGACTGGGGCCAACGTCCTGACTTTC	CASSYSPGGTGANVLTF
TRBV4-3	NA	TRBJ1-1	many	TGCGCCAGCAGCCCCGGCCTCACCATGAACACTGAAGCTTTCTTT	CASSPGLTMNTEAFF
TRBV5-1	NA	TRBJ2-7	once	TGCGCCAGCAGCTTGGGGGCGGAGCTCTCCTACGAGCAGTACTTC	CASSLGAELSYEQYF
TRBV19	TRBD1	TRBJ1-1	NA	TGTGCCAGTAGTATAGAGCCCCCGGGACAGGCCTGGCGGGGCACCACTGAAGCTTTCTTT	CASSIEPPGQAWRGTTEAFF